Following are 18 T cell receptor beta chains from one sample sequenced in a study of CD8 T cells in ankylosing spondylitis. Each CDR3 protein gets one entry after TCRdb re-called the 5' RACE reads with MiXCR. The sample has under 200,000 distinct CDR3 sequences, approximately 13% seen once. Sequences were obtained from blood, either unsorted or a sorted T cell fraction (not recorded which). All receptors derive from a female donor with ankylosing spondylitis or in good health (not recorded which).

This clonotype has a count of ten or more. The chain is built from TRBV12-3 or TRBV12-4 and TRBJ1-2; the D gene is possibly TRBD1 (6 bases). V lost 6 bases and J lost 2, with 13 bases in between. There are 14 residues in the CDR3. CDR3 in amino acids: CASSRGGENYGYTF. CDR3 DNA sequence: TGTGCCAGCAGCCGAGGGGGTGAAAACTATGGCTACACCTTC.

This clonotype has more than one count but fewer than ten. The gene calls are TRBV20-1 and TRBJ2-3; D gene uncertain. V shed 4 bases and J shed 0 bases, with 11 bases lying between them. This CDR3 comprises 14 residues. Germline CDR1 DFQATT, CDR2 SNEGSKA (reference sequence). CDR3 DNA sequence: TGCAGTGCTACGAGCTACCGGAGCACAGATACGCAGTATTTT. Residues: CSATSYRSTDTQYF.

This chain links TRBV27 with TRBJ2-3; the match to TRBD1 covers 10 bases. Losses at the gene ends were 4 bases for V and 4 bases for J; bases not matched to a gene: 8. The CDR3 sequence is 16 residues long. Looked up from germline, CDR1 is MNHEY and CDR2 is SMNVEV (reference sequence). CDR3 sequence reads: CASSSYPTGGPDTQYF. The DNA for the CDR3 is TGTGCCAGCAGTTCCTACCCGACAGGGGGCCCAGATACGCAGTATTTT.

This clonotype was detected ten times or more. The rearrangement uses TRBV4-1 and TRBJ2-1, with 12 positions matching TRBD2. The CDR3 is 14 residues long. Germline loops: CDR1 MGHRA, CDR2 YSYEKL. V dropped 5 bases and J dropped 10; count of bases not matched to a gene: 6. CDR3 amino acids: CASSYGLAGPEQFF. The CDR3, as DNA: TGCGCCAGCAGCTACGGACTAGCGGGACCGGAGCAGTTCTTC.

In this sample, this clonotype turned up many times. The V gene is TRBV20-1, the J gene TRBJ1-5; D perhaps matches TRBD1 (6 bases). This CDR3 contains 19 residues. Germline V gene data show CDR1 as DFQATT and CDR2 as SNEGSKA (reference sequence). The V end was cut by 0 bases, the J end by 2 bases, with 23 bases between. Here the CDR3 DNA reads TGCAGTGCTAGAGATAAACAACAGGGACGGGTAGGAGGCAATCAGCCCCAGCATTTT. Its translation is CSARDKQQGRVGGNQPQHF.

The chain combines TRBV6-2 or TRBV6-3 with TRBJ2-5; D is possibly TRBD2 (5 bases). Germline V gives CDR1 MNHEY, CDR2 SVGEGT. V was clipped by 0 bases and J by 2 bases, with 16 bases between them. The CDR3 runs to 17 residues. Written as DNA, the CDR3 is TGTGCCAGCAGTTACTCGGGAGAATCGCCTACTCAAGAGACCCAGTACTTC. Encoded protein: CASSYSGESPTQETQYF.

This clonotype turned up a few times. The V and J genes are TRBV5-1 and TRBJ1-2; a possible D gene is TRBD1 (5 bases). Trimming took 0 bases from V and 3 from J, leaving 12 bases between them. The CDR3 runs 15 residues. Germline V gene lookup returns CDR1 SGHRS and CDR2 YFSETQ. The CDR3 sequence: CASSLAPGGDYGYTF. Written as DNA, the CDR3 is TGCGCCAGCAGCTTGGCCCCGGGGGGGGACTATGGCTACACCTTC.

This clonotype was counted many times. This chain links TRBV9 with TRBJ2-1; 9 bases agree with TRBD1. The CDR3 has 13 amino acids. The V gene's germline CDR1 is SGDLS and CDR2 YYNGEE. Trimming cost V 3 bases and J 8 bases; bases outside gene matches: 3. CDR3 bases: TGTGCCAGCAGCGAGACAGGGGGATATGAGCAGTTCTTC. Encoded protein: CASSETGGYEQFF.

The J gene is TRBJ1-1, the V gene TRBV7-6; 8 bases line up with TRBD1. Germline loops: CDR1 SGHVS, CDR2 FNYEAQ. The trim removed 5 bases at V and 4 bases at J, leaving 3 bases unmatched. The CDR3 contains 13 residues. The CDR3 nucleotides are TGTGCCAGCAGCACTGGACAGGGCACTGAAGCTTTCTTT. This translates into CASSTGQGTEAFF.

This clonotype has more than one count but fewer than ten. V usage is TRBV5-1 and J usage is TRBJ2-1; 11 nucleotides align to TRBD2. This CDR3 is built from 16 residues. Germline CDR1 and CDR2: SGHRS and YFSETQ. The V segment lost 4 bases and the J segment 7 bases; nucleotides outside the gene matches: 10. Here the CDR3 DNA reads TGCGCCAGCAGCCCCTTAGCGGGAGGGCCAGCGAATGAGCAGTTCTTC. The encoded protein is CASSPLAGGPANEQFF.

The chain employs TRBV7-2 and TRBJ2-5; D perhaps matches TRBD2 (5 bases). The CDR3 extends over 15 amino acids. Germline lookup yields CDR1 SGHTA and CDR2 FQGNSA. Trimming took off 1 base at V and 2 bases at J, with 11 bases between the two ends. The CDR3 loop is CASSLGRLQQETQYF. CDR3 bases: TGTGCCAGCAGCTTAGGGAGGTTGCAACAAGAGACCCAGTACTTC.

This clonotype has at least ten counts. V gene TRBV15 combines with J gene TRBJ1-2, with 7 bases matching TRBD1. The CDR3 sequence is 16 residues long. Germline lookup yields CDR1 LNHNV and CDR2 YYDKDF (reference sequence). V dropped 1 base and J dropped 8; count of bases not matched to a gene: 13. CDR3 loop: CATSRAQAHRGGGYTF. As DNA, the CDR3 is TGTGCCACCAGCAGAGCACAAGCTCACAGGGGTGGCGGCTACACCTTC.

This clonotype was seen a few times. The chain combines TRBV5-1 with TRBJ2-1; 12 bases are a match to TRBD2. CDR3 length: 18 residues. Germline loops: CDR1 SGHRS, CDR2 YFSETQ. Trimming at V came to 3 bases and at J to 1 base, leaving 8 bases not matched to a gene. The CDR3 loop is CASSSPTSGSSSYNEQFF. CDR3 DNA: TGCGCCAGCAGCTCGCCGACTAGCGGGAGTAGTTCCTACAATGAGCAGTTCTTC.

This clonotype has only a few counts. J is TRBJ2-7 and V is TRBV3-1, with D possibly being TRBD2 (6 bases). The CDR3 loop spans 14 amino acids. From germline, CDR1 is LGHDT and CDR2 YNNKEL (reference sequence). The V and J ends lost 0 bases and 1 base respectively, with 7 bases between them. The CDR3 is CASSQDRESYEQYF. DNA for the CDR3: TGTGCCAGCAGCCAAGACCGGGAGTCCTACGAGCAGTACTTC.

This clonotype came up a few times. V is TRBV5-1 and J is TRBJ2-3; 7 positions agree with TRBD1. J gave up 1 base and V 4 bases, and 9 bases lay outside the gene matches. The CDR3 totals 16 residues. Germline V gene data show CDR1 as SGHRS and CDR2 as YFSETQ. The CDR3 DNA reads TGCGCCAGCAGCCCAAACAGGGGAGTGGGCACAGATACGCAGTATTTT. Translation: CASSPNRGVGTDTQYF.

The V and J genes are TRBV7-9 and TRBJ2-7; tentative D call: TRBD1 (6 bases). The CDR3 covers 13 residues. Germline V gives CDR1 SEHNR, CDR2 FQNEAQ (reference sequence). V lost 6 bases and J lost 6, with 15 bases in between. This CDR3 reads CASSTDSLTEQYF. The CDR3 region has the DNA TGTGCCAGCAGTACGGACAGTCTCACCGAGCAGTACTTC.

The CDR3 region is CASSPSLAGLTQTQYF. The CDR3 coding sequence is TGCGCCAGCAGCCCATCCCTAGCGGGACTTACCCAGACCCAGTACTTC. The chain couples TRBV5-1 to TRBJ2-5; 9 nucleotides align to TRBD2. CDR3 length: 16 amino acids. CDR1 and CDR2 from the germline V gene are SGHRS and YFSETQ. Trimming cost V 4 bases and J 6 bases; bases outside gene matches: 13.

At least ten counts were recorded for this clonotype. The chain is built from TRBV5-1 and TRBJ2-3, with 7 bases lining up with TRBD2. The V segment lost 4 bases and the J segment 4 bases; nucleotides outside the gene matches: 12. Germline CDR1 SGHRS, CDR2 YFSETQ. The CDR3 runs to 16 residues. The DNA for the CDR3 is TGCGCCAGCAGCGCCCTTTTGGGGAGCGGGGCAGATACGCAGTATTTT. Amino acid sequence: CASSALLGSGADTQYF.